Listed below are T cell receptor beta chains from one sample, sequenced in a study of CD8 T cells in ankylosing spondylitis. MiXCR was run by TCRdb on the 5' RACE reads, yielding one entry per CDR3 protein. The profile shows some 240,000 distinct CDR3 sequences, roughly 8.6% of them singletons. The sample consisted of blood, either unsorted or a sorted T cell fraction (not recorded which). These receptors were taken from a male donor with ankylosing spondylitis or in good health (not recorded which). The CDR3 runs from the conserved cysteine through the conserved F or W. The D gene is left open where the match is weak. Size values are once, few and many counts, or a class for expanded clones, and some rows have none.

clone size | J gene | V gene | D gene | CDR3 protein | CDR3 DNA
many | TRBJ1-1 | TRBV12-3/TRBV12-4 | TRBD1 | CASSLGTGRYTEAFF | TGTGCCAGCAGTTTGGGGACAGGCCGATACACTGAAGCTTTCTTT
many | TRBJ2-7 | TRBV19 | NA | CASSIYGTDTYEQYF | TGTGCCAGTAGTATATATGGGACTGATACCTACGAGCAGTACTTC
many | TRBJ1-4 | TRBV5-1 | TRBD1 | CASSLEGAEKLFF | TGCGCCAGCAGCTTGGAGGGGGCTGAAAAACTGTTTTTT
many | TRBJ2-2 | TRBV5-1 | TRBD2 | CASRPSLAGNTGELFF | TGCGCCAGCAGACCATCCCTAGCGGGGAACACCGGGGAGCTGTTTTTT
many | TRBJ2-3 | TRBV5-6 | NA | CASSWRRLDTQYF | TGTGCCAGCAGCTGGAGGAGGTTGGATACGCAGTATTTT
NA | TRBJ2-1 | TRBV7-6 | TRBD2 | CASSLGGVYNEQFF | TGTGCCAGCAGCTTGGGGGGGGTCTACAATGAGCAGTTCTTC
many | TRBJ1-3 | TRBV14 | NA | CASMKRGSGNTIYF | TGTGCCAGCATGAAGAGGGGCTCTGGAAACACCATATATTTT
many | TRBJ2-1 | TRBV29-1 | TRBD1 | CSVNYGTGGLNEQFF | TGCAGCGTCAACTACGGGACAGGGGGCTTGAATGAGCAGTTCTTC
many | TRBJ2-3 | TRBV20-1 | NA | CSAREVYTDTQYF | TGCAGTGCTAGAGAGGTCTACACAGATACGCAGTATTTT
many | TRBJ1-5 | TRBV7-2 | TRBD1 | CASSLDRGQGQPQHF | TGTGCCAGCAGCTTAGATAGGGGGCAGGGTCAGCCCCAGCATTTT
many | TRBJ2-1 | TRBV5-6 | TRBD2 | CASSLTASGSYNEQFF | TGTGCCAGCAGCTTGACGGCTAGCGGCTCCTACAATGAGCAGTTCTTC
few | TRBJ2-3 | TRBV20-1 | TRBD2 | CGYRDYTDTQYF | TGCGGGTACCGGGACTACACAGATACGCAGTATTTT
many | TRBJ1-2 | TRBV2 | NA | CASSADRYNYGYTF | TGTGCCAGCAGTGCTGACAGATATAACTATGGCTACACCTTC
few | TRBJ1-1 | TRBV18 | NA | CASSSGPWEAFF | TGTGCCAGCTCATCCGGGCCGTGGGAGGCTTTCTTT
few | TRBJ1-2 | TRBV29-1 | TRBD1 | CSATGQGLNYGYTF | TGCAGCGCGACGGGACAGGGGCTTAACTATGGCTACACCTTC
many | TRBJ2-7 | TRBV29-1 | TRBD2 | CSGQTSGSYEQYF | TGCAGCGGCCAGACTAGCGGGAGTTACGAGCAGTACTTC
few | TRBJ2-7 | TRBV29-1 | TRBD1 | CSVVGTGPSDEQYF | TGCAGCGTTGTGGGGACAGGGCCCTCGGACGAGCAGTACTTC
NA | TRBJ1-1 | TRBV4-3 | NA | CASSQSLARNTEAFF | TGCGCCAGCAGCCAGTCTTTGGCGCGGAACACTGAAGCTTTCTTT
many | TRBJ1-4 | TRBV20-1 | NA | CSAIIAQGNEKLFF | TGCAGTGCTATAATCGCCCAGGGAAATGAAAAACTGTTTTTT
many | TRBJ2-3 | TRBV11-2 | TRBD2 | CASFPSAATSGSEDTQYF | TGTGCCAGCTTCCCCTCCGCGGCGACTAGCGGGAGTGAAGATACGCAGTATTTT
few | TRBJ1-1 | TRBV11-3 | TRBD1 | CASSLAGQGVTEAFF | TGTGCCAGCAGCTTAGCCGGCCAGGGGGTCACTGAAGCCTTCTTT
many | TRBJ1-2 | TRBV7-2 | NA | CASSLSGQINYGYTF | TGTGCCAGCAGCTTAAGTGGACAGATAAACTATGGCTACACCTTC
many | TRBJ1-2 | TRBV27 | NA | CASSRRGADGYTF | TGTGCCAGCAGCCGGAGGGGCGCCGATGGCTACACCTTC
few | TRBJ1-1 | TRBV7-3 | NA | CASSLMGGEGTEAFF | TGTGCCAGCAGCTTAATGGGGGGCGAAGGCACTGAAGCTTTCTTT
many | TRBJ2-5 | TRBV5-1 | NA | CASSLDTGKETQYF | TGCGCCAGCAGCTTGGATACAGGGAAAGAGACCCAGTACTTC
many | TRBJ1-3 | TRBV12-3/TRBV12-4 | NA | CASSYTVSGNTIYF | TGTGCCAGCAGCTATACAGTCTCTGGAAACACCATATATTTT
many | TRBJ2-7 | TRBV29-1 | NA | CSVGNGYEQYF | TGCAGCGTTGGTAACGGGTACGAGCAGTACTTC
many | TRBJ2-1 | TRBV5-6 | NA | CASSLKLAHVNEQFF | TGTGCCAGCAGCTTGAAGTTGGCGCATGTGAATGAGCAGTTCTTC
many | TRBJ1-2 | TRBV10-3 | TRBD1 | CAISGRGQGRNGYTF | TGTGCCATCAGTGGCAGGGGACAGGGAAGGAATGGCTACACCTTC
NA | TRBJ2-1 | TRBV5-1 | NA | CASSLGTGGAGNEQFF | TGCGCCAGCAGCTTGGGAACGGGGGGCGCGGGGAATGAGCAGTTCTTC
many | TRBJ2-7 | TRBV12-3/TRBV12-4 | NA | CASSLITGETYEQYF | TGTGCCAGCAGTTTAATCACGGGAGAGACCTACGAGCAGTACTTC
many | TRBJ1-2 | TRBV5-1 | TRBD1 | CASSETGAVYGYTF | TGCGCCAGCAGCGAAACAGGGGCGGTCTATGGCTACACCTTC
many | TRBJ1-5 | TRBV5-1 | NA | CASRTGTRSNQPQHF | TGCGCCAGCAGGACCGGGACAAGAAGCAATCAGCCCCAGCATTTT
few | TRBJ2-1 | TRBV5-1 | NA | CASSPNRLGGGEQFF | TGCGCCAGCAGCCCCAACCGCCTTGGGGGCGGTGAGCAGTTCTTC
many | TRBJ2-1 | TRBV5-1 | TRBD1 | CASSQGTGSYNEQFF | TGCGCCAGCAGCCAGGGGACAGGGTCCTACAATGAGCAGTTCTTC
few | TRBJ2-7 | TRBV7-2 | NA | CASSPLPPEQYF | TGTGCCAGCAGCCCACTCCCCCCCGAGCAGTACTTC
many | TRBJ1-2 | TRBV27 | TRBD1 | CASRTGAYGYTF | TGTGCCAGCAGGACAGGGGCGTATGGCTACACCTTC
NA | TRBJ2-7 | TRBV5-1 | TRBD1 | CASSLYRGRDEQYF | TGCGCCAGCAGCTTGTACAGGGGGAGAGACGAGCAGTACTTC
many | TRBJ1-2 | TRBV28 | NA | CASSLGTVYGYTF | TGTGCCAGCAGTTTAGGAACGGTCTATGGCTACACCTTC
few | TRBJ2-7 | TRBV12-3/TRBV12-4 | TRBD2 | CASSFGMGSGGTYEQYF | TGTGCCAGCAGTTTTGGTATGGGGAGCGGGGGGACCTACGAGCAGTACTTC
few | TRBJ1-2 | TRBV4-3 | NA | CASSRGVPLGNYGYTF | TGCGCCAGCAGCCGGGGGGTACCCCTCGGTAACTATGGCTACACCTTC
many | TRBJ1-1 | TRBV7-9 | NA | CASSLLGRESTEAFF | TGTGCCAGCAGCTTACTGGGCAGGGAGAGTACTGAAGCTTTCTTT